This section outlines one T cell receptor (beta chain) sequence together with its context. The data are from a study of cytomegalovirus exposure and HLA in healthy donors. Study background: From HLA-typed donors, an early data release held tens of millions of unique TCRs.

This CDR3 spans 14 amino acids. The V and J ends lost 5 bases and 12 bases, in that order; junction bases with no gene match: 10. Per germline, CDR1 SGHTA and CDR2 FQGNSA. It was with 60 Vbeta and 13 Jbeta primers that the PCR ran. Some clones are missing from TCRdb's copy, which holds only in-frame ones; the method was immunoSEQ multiplex PCR. The table includes some 140,000 clones, 83% detected once. The chain is built from TRBV7-2 and TRBJ1-5, with 10 bases matching TRBD1. The origin of this receptor is a man aged 40-50 years in good health and CMV-seronegative. Sequenced sample: PBMCs. CDR3 sequence: CASSAGQGNRGQHF. Written as DNA, the CDR3 is TGTGCCAGCAGCGCGGGACAGGGGAACAGGGGCCAGCATTTT.